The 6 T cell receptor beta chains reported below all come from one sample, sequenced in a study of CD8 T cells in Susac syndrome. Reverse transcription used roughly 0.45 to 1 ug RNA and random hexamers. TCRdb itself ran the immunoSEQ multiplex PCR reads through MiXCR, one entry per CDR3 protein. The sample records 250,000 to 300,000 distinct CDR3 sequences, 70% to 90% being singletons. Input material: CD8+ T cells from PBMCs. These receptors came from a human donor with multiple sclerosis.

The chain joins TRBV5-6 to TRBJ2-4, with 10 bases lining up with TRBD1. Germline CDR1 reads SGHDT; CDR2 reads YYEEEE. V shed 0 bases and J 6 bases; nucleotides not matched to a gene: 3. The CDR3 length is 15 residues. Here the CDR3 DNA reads TGTGCCAGCAGCTTGGGCGGGACAGGGGCAAACATTCAGTACTTC. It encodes CASSLGGTGANIQYF.

CDR3 residues: CASSPRGRGRPQHF. As DNA, the CDR3 is TGTGCCAGCAGCCCCCGGGGGAGGGGACGGCCCCAGCATTTT. J is TRBJ1-5 and V is TRBV7-4; possible D gene TRBD1, 5 bases. CDR1 and CDR2 from the germline V gene are SGHVT and SQSDAQ. The CDR3 loop spans 14 amino acids. The germline V and J ends were trimmed by 5 bases and 9 bases, with 17 bases remaining between them.

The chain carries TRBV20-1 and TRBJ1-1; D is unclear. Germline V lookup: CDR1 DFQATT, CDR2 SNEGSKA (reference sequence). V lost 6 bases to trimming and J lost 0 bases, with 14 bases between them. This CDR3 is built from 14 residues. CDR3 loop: CSAFRRDMNTEAFF. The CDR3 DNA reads TGCAGTGCGTTCCGACGTGACATGAACACTGAAGCTTTCTTT.

CDR3 protein: CASSSWTSGADTQYF. DNA of the CDR3: TGTGCCAGCAGCTCCTGGACTAGCGGGGCAGATACGCAGTATTTT. This rearrangement joins TRBV3-1 to TRBJ2-3; TRBD2 matches 12 bases. This CDR3 spans 15 amino acids. Losses at the gene ends were 5 bases for V and 4 bases for J; bases not matched to a gene: 4. Germline V lookup: CDR1 LGHDT, CDR2 YNNKEL (reference sequence).

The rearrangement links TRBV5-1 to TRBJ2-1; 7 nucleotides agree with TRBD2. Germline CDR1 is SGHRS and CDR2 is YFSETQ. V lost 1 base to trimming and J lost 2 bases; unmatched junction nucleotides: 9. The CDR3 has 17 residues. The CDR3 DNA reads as TGCGCCAGCAGCTTGTCGACAAGCGGGACCCCCTACAATGAGCAGTTCTTC. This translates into CASSLSTSGTPYNEQFF.

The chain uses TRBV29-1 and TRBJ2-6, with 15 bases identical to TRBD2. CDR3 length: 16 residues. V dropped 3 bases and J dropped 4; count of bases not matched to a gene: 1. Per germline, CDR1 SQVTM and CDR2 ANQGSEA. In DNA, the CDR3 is TGCAGCGTTGAGGGACTAGCGGGAGGCGGGGCCAACGTCCTGACTTTC. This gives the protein CSVEGLAGGGANVLTF.